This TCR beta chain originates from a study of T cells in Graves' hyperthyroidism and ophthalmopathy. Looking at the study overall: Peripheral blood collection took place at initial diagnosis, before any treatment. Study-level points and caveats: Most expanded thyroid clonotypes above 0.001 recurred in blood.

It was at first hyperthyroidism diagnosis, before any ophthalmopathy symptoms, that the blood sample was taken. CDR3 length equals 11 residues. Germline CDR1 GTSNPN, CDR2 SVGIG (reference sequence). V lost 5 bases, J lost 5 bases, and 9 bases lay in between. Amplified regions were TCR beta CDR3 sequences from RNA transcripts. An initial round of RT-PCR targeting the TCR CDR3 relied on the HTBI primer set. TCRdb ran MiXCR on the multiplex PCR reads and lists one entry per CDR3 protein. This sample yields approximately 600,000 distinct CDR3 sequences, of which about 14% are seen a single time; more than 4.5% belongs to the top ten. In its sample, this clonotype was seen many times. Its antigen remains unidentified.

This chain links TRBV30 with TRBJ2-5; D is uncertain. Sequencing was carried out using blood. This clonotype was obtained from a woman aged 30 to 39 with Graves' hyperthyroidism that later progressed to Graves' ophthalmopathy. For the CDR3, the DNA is TGTGCCTGGGGGGTGGTGGAGACCCAGTACTTC. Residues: CAWGVVETQYF.